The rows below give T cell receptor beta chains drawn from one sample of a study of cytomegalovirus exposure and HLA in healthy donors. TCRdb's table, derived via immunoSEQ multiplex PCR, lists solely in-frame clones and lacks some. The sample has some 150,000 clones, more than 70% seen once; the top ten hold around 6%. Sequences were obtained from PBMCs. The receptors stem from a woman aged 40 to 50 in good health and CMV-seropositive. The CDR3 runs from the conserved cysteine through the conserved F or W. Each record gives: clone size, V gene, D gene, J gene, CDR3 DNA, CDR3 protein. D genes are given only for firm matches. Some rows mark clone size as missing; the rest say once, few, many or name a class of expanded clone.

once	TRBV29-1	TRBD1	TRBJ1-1	TGCAGCACCAAATCTGGACAGGGAGAAGAAGCTTTCTTT	CSTKSGQGEEAFF
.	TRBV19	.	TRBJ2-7	TGTGCCAGGTCACTCGGAGACGAGCAGTACTTC	CARSLGDEQYF
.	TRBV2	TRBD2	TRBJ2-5	TGTGCCAGCAGACGATTTGGGACTAGCGGGACGCAAGAGACCCAGTACTTC	CASRRFGTSGTQETQYF
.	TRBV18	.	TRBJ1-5	TGTGCCAGCTCACCGGGCGGGGGGCGAGACAATCAGCCCCAGCATTTT	CASSPGGGRDNQPQHF
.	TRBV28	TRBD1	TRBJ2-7	TGTGCCAGCAGTCTCAGGACAGGGAGCCACGAGCAGTACTTC	CASSLRTGSHEQYF
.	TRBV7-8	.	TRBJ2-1	TGTGCCAGCAGCTCCGTAGGGGTGGGCTACAATGAGCAGTTCTTC	CASSSVGVGYNEQFF
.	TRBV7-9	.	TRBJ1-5	TGTGCCAGCAGCCGCGAGGCAGGGAGCAATCAGCCCCAGCATTTT	CASSREAGSNQPQHF
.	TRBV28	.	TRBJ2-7	TGTGCCAGCAGTTTACAGGGATTGGGGGAGCAGTACTTC	CASSLQGLGEQYF
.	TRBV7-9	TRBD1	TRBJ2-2	TGTGCCAGCAGCTCTCCGACAGGGGCAAACACCGGGGAGCTGTTTTTT	CASSSPTGANTGELFF
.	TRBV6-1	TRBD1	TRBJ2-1	TGTGCCAGCAGTGACGGGACAGGGGGACTGGATGAGCAGTTCTTC	CASSDGTGGLDEQFF
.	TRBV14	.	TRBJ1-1	TGTGCCAGCAGCCAAGAGCTAGGGGTCGGGAACACTGAAGCTTTCTTT	CASSQELGVGNTEAFF
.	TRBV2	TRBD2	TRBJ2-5	TGTGCCAGCACCTCTCGGGGGGGCCAAGAGACCCAGTACTTC	CASTSRGGQETQYF
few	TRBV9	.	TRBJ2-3	TGTGCCAGCACCCCCACGGTGGGAGGCGATACGCAGTATTTT	CASTPTVGGDTQYF
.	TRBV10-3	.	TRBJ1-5	TGTGCCATCAGTGAGGGGAGTTCGAGCAATCAGCCCCAGCATTTT	CAISEGSSSNQPQHF
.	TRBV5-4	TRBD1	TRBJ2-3	TGTGCCAGCAGCCTAAGGACAGGAAGTGAGACAGATACGCAGTATTTT	CASSLRTGSETDTQYF
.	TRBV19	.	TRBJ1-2	TGTGCCAGTAGTATCGCGGCCGGGTTCTATGGCTACACCTTC	CASSIAAGFYGYTF
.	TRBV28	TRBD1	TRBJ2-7	TGTGCCAGCAGGCCAGGGGGATATACCTACGAGCAGTACTTC	CASRPGGYTYEQYF
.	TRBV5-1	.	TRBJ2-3	TGCGCCAGCAGAAAACAGGGAGTTACAGATACGCAGTATTTT	CASRKQGVTDTQYF
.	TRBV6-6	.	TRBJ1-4	TGTGCCAGCAGCCTCGTGGCTCCAGGGAGGGAAAAACTGTTTTTT	CASSLVAPGREKLFF
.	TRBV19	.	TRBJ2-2	TGTGCCAGTAGTATCGTACAGGGAGCGACGGAGCTGTTTTTT	CASSIVQGATELFF
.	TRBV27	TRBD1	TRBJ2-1	TGTGCCAGCAGTTTAGTAGACAGGGTTGGGCAGTTCTTC	CASSLVDRVGQFF
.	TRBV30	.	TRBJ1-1	TGTGCCTGGAATTCGTGGGCCGTCTCAGGGAACACTGAAGCTTTCTTT	CAWNSWAVSGNTEAFF
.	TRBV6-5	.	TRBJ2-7	TGTGCCAGCACTCGGCGGGATTCCTACGAGCAGTACTTC	CASTRRDSYEQYF
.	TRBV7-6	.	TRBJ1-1	TGTGCCAGCAGCCCCCGGCCTTCAAACAGGGCGGTGTACACTGAAGCTTTCTTT	CASSPRPSNRAVYTEAFF
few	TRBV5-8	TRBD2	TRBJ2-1	TGTGCCAGCAGCTTGTGGGGTCAGCGGGAGAACAATGAGCAGTTCTTC	CASSLWGQRENNEQFF
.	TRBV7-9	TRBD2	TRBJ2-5	TGTGCCAGCAGGACGACCTCTAGCGGATTCGAGACCCAGTACTTC	CASRTTSSGFETQYF
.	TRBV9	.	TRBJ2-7	TGTGCCAGCAGCGTAGCCCTCTCTTCTACCCTTGGCGAGCAGTACTTC	CASSVALSSTLGEQYF
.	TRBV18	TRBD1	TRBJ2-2	TGTGCCAGCTCACCACGGACAGGGGATGCCGCGAACACCGGGGAGCTGTTTTTT	CASSPRTGDAANTGELFF
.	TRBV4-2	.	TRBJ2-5	TGTGCCAGCAGCCAAGAAGGGTCGGGGAAACAAGAGACCCAGTACTTC	CASSQEGSGKQETQYF
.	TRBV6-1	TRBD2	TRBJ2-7	TGTGCCAGTAGTACTAGCGGGACCATTTCCTACGAGCAGTACTTC	CASSTSGTISYEQYF
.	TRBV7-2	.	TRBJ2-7	TGTGCCAGCAGCTTAGAACTAGCCTACGAGCAGTACTTC	CASSLELAYEQYF
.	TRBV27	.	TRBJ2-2	TGTGCCAGCAGTTTAAGTCGGGACACCGGGGAGCTGTTTTTT	CASSLSRDTGELFF
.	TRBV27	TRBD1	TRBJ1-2	TGTGCCAGCAGCGACGACAGGGACGGCTATGGCTACACCTTC	CASSDDRDGYGYTF
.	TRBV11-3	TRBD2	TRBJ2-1	TGTGCCAGCAGCTCCAGACTAGCTCACCCCCAGATCAATGAGCAGTTCTTC	CASSSRLAHPQINEQFF
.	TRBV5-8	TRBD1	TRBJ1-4	TGTGCCAGCAGCCCTGGACAGGGTACAACTAATGAAAAACTGTTTTTT	CASSPGQGTTNEKLFF
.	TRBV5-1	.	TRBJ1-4	TGCGCCAGCAGTTTAACGACAGCGACAACTAATGAAAAACTGTTTTTT	CASSLTTATTNEKLFF
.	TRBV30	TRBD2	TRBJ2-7	TGTGCCTGGAGTGCTAGCGGGAGTCTTTACGAGCAGTACTTC	CAWSASGSLYEQYF
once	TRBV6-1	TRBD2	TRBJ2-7	TGTGCCAGCAGTGAATTCGATACGGGGGGAGGGACCTACGAGCAGTACTTC	CASSEFDTGGGTYEQYF
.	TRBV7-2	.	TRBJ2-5	TGTGCCAGCAGCTCTCCCTTAGGGGGAGAGACCCAGTACTTC	CASSSPLGGETQYF
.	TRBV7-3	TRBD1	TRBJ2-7	TGTGCCAGCAGCTTATGGCCGCCCCGTGACAGGGGAAGCTCCTACGAGCAGTACTTC	CASSLWPPRDRGSSYEQYF
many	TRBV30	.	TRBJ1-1	TGTGCCGTCCTGTGGCCGGGGGGGAGATTGTCTGAAGCTTTCTTT	CAVLWPGGRLSEAFF
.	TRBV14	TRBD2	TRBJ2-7	TGTGCCAGCAGCCAAGATGGGCTAGCGGGAGGTGGGCAGTACTTC	CASSQDGLAGGGQYF
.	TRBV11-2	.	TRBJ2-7	TGTGCCAGCAGCGCTGGACAAGGCGAGCAGTACTTC	CASSAGQGEQYF
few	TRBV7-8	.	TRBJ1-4	TGTGCCAGCAGCCCCTACCGTGCGCAGGCCGCAACTAATGAAAAACTGTTTTTT	CASSPYRAQAATNEKLFF
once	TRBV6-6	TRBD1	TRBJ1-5	TGTGCCAGCAGTCCGACGACAGGGGCCGAGGGGCCCCAGCATTTT	CASSPTTGAEGPQHF
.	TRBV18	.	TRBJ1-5	TGTGCCAGCTCACCTCCCGGGGGGATGGGTAATCAGCCCCAGCATTTT	CASSPPGGMGNQPQHF
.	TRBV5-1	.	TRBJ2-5	TGCGCCAGCAGCCCGCGGGACTCGGCCCAAGAGACCCAGTACTTC	CASSPRDSAQETQYF
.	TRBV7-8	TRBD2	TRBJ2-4	TGTGCCAGCAGCTTCGGCGGAGCGGGAGGTTTAACCAAAAACATTCAGTACTTC	CASSFGGAGGLTKNIQYF
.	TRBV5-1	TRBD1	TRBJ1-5	TGCGCCAGCAGCTTGACAGGGGATAGCAATCAGCCCCAGCATTTT	CASSLTGDSNQPQHF
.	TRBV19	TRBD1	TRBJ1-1	TGTGCCAGTAGCGCCACCGGGACAGGGTATACTGAAGCTTTCTTT	CASSATGTGYTEAFF
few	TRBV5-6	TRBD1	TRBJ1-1	TGTGCCAGCAGCTCGACAGGGGGAAGAACTGAAGCTTTCTTT	CASSSTGGRTEAFF
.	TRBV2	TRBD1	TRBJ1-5	TGTGCCAGCAGGGACAGGGGGTTAGACTTTAGCAATCAGCCCCAGCATTTT	CASRDRGLDFSNQPQHF